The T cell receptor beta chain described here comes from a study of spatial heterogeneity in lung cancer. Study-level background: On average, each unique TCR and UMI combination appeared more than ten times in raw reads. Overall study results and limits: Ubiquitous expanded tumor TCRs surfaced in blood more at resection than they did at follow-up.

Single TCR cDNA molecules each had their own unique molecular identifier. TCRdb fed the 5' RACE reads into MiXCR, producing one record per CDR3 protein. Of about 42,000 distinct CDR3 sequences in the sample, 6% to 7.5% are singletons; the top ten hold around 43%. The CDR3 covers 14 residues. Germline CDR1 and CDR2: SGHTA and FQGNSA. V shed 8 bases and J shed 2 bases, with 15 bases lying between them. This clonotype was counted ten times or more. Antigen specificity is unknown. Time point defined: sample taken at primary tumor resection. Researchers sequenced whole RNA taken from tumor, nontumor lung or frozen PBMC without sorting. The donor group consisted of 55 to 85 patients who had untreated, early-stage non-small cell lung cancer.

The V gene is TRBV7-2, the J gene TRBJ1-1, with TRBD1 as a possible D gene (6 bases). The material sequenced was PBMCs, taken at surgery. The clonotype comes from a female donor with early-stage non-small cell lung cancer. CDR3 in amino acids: CASSSQGTNTEAFF. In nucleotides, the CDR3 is TGTGCCAGCTCATCACAGGGAACAAACACTGAAGCTTTCTTT.